The rows below give T cell receptor beta chains drawn from one sample of a study of blood T cell repertoires in COVID-19. TCRdb's table, derived via immunoSEQ multiplex PCR, lists solely in-frame clones and lacks some. The table lists about 250,000 clones, approximately 88% of them singletons, with around 3.1% in the top ten. Sequencing was carried out using PBMCs or T cells enriched from blood (not recorded which). All receptors derive from a woman in her thirties or forties who had been exposed to COVID-19. Both conserved end residues are part of each CDR3. Fields, in order: CDR3 length, D gene, V gene, clone size, J gene, CDR3 protein, CDR3 DNA. D genes are given only for firm matches. Some rows mark clone size as missing; the rest say once, few, many or name a class of expanded clone.

16	-	TRBV15	-	TRBJ1-1	CATSRPPDSLNTEAFF	TGTGCCACCAGCAGGCCCCCGGACAGCTTGAACACTGAAGCTTTCTTT
15	-	TRBV6-6	-	TRBJ1-2	CASSSPPPRDYGYTF	TGTGCCAGCAGTTCTCCGCCTCCGAGGGACTATGGCTACACCTTC
13	-	TRBV9	-	TRBJ1-5	CASSVRPGQPQHF	TGTGCCAGCAGCGTACGGCCGGGTCAGCCCCAGCATTTT
13	TRBD2	TRBV5-1	-	TRBJ2-3	CASSTSETDTQYF	TGCGCCAGCAGCACTAGCGAAACAGATACGCAGTATTTT
16	TRBD1	TRBV19	-	TRBJ1-4	CATRQGARSTNEKLFF	TGTGCCACCAGACAGGGGGCGCGTTCAACTAATGAAAAACTGTTTTTT
12	-	TRBV7-3	-	TRBJ2-2	CASSPVTGELFF	TGTGCCAGCAGCCCGGTCACCGGGGAGCTGTTTTTT
14	-	TRBV7-9	-	TRBJ1-1	CASSLAARGSEAFF	TGTGCCAGCAGCTTAGCGGCCAGGGGCTCTGAAGCTTTCTTT
14	-	TRBV4-3	-	TRBJ1-5	CASSFRTPNQPQHF	TGCGCCAGCAGCTTCAGGACACCGAATCAGCCCCAGCATTTT
17	-	TRBV4-1	-	TRBJ2-6	CASSLTGISSGANVLTF	TGCGCCAGCAGCTTGACAGGAATCAGCTCTGGGGCCAACGTCCTGACTTTC
16	-	TRBV28	once	TRBJ1-4	CASSSPSTVFNEKLFF	TGTGCCAGCAGTTCACCTTCGACAGTCTTTAATGAAAAACTGTTTTTT
15	-	TRBV7-2	-	TRBJ2-3	CASSPLPGRTDTQYF	TGTGCCAGCAGCCCCTTGCCGGGTCGCACAGATACGCAGTATTTT
15	-	TRBV30	-	TRBJ2-3	CAWSVLLSGTDTQYF	TGTGCCTGGAGTGTACTACTAAGCGGCACAGATACGCAGTATTTT
14	-	TRBV6-5	once	TRBJ2-7	CASSLPGGAYEQYF	TGTGCCAGCTCTCTCCCCGGAGGCGCCTACGAGCAGTACTTC
14	TRBD1	TRBV7-9	-	TRBJ2-7	CASSPGTGSYEQYF	TGTGCCAGCAGCCCCGGGACAGGGTCCTACGAGCAGTACTTC
16	TRBD1	TRBV3-1/TRBV3-2	-	TRBJ2-7	CASSPRTGKRTYEQYF	TGTGCCAGCAGCCCGAGGACAGGGAAGAGGACCTACGAGCAGTACTTC
15	TRBD1	TRBV5-1	-	TRBJ2-2	CASILGTGGTGELFF	TGTGCCAGCATCCTTGGGACAGGGGGCACCGGGGAGCTGTTTTTT